These 8 T cell receptor beta chains were all obtained from the same sample, sequenced in a study of CXCR3-negative and CXCR3-positive naive CD8 T cells. In preparing the TRB cDNA libraries, 5' RACE with UMI labels was used. Following a re-call of the 5' RACE reads, TCRdb has one entry per CDR3 protein and lacks DNA. The data include about 40,000 distinct CDR3 sequences; the top ten clones carry roughly 10%. Sequencing used memory CD8+ T cells from blood. These receptors all stem from a human donor in good health. Some clones in this sample may be carry-over from other donors' samples.

The J gene is TRBJ2-5, the V gene TRBV4-3. This CDR3 spans 15 amino acids. Germline V gene lookup returns CDR1 LGHNA and CDR2 YSLEER. CDR3 protein: CASSQDWRSLETQYF.

This sequence joins TRBV7-9 and TRBJ2-3; with no DNA, the TCRdb D assignment of TRBD1 cannot be verified. The CDR3 has 18 residues. The V gene's germline CDR1 is SEHNR and CDR2 FQNEAQ (reference sequence). CDR3: CASSSNPRTGGPTDTQYF.

This sequence joins TRBV29-1 and TRBJ1-1; with no DNA, the TCRdb D assignment of TRBD1 cannot be verified. Germline V gene lookup returns CDR1 SQVTM and CDR2 ANQGSEA. The length of the CDR3 is 22 residues. The CDR3 reads CSADPYIQRGMGPHFMNTEAFF.

The V and J genes are TRBV4-1 and TRBJ2-7; TCRdb lists TRBD1, though no DNA is available to test this call. CDR1 and CDR2 (germline): MGHRA, YSYEKL. The CDR3 extends over 16 amino acids. This CDR3 is CASSQSGTGAIYEQYF.

This chain connects TRBV28 to TRBJ2-1; the TCRdb call, TRBD1, lacks DNA for checking. CDR3 length: 13 residues. CDR1 is MDHEN and CDR2 is SYDVKM in the germline V gene. The CDR3 sequence: CASSPVGGDEQFF. The variable domain in full, with the rest retrieved from reference TRBV28 and TRBJ2-1, is DVKVTQSSRYLVKRTGEKVFLECVQDMDHENMFWYRQDPGLGLRLIYFSYDVKMKEKGDIPEGYSVSREKKERFSLILESASTNQTSMYLCASSPVGGDEQFFGPGTRLTVL.

The chain combines TRBV5-1 with TRBJ2-1; TCRdb's assignment of TRBD1 cannot be checked, as there is no DNA. The CDR3 spans 16 residues. Per germline, CDR1 SGHRS and CDR2 YFSETQ. Here the CDR3 reads CASKVLAGQTYNEQFF.

The chain couples TRBV20-1 to TRBJ1-1; the D call from TCRdb, TRBD1, cannot be confirmed without DNA. Germline V lookup: CDR1 DFQATT, CDR2 SNEGSKA (reference sequence). The CDR3 has 13 residues. The CDR3 here is CSAKGQSDTEAFF.

This chain links TRBV6-4 with TRBJ2-3; TCRdb's assignment of TRBD1 cannot be checked, as there is no DNA. The germline gives CDR1 MRHNA, CDR2 SNTAGT. This CDR3 contains 16 residues. Here the CDR3 reads CASSDSTGGGTDTQYF.